Listed below are T cell receptor beta chains from one sample, sequenced in a study of cytomegalovirus exposure and HLA in healthy donors. The repertoire was sequenced with immunoSEQ multiplex PCR; TCRdb's copy has only in-frame clones and lacks some. The table shows approximately 170,000 clones, with just over 70% occurring only once. What was sequenced was PBMCs. The receptor source for this set is a man between 18 and 29 years old in good health and CMV-seropositive. CDR3s include the opening cysteine and the closing phenylalanine or tryptophan. D genes are given only for firm matches. Not every row has a clone size; where given, it reads once, few, many or a size class.

TRBJ1-1	once	TRBV28	TRBD1	TGTGCCAGCGGGAGACAGGGGAGGCTTGAAGCTTTCTTT	CASGRQGRLEAFF
TRBJ1-1	-	TRBV25-1	-	TGTGCCAGCAGTGACCCCTCGGTCGGGGGAAGCACTGAAGCTTTCTTT	CASSDPSVGGSTEAFF
TRBJ2-5	-	TRBV5-1	-	TGCGCCAGCAGCTTGTTTCGGGTGGAGACCCAGTACTTC	CASSLFRVETQYF
TRBJ2-2	few	TRBV5-1	-	TGCGCCAGCAGCTTGGAAGGGGGCACCGGGGAGCTGTTTTTT	CASSLEGGTGELFF
TRBJ1-1	-	TRBV5-6	-	TGTGCCAGCAGCTTGGCCGAAGTTTCGGGTTGGACTGAAGCTTTCTTT	CASSLAEVSGWTEAFF
TRBJ1-1	-	TRBV4-1	-	TGCGCCAGCAGCCAACGGGATACAGTACCCACTGAAGCTTTCTTT	CASSQRDTVPTEAFF
TRBJ2-2	-	TRBV6-1	-	TGTGCCAGCAGTGTGATGGGACAAACGAACACCGGGGAGCTGTTTTTT	CASSVMGQTNTGELFF
TRBJ1-1	-	TRBV27	-	TGTGCCAGCAGTTCTAGGGGCCCGATGAGAGTGGACACTGAAGCTTTCTTT	CASSSRGPMRVDTEAFF
TRBJ2-1	-	TRBV27	TRBD1	TGTGCCAGCAGTTTTCACTCCGGGACAGTAAGTTATGAGCAGTTCTTC	CASSFHSGTVSYEQFF
TRBJ2-2	-	TRBV29-1	-	TGCAGCGTGGGGGGGAACACCGGGGAGCTGTTTTTT	CSVGGNTGELFF
TRBJ1-2	-	TRBV19	-	TGTGCCAGTAGTATAGGCCCCCCTGGGGGGGGGTCCTTCTATGGCTACACCTTC	CASSIGPPGGGSFYGYTF
TRBJ2-4	-	TRBV6-5	-	TGTGCCAGCAGTTACCCACAGGGCAACATTCAGTACTTC	CASSYPQGNIQYF
TRBJ1-2	-	TRBV6-6	TRBD1	TGTGCCACCTCTAGGGAAGGACAGGGCGGGGGCTACACCTTC	CATSREGQGGGYTF
TRBJ1-1	-	TRBV5-1	-	TGCGCCAGCAGCCCCTTCCAGGGTGAAGCTTTCTTT	CASSPFQGEAFF
TRBJ2-1	-	TRBV7-9	TRBD1	TGTGCCAGCAGCCCTCGACAGGGTAACAATGAGCAGTTCTTC	CASSPRQGNNEQFF
TRBJ2-6	-	TRBV29-1	-	TGCAGCGCTGACGCTGGGGCCAACGTCCTGACTTTC	CSADAGANVLTF
TRBJ1-2	-	TRBV4-2	-	TGTGCCAGCAGCCACTCCCCCGAGGATGGCTACACCTTC	CASSHSPEDGYTF
TRBJ2-4	-	TRBV5-1	TRBD2	TGCGCCAGCAGCGTCAGCGGGGGCAAAAACATTCAGTACTTC	CASSVSGGKNIQYF
TRBJ1-1	-	TRBV11-2	TRBD1	TGTGCCAGCAGCCCCCTGGACAGGGTGAACACTGAAGCTTTCTTT	CASSPLDRVNTEAFF
TRBJ1-2	-	TRBV6-1	-	TGTGCCAGCGCAGTTCGGGGTGGCTATGGCTACACCTTC	CASAVRGGYGYTF
TRBJ1-2	-	TRBV30	TRBD1	TGTGCCTGGAGCCAGGGGGCGGGCTATGGCTACACCTTC	CAWSQGAGYGYTF
TRBJ1-2	few	TRBV5-4	-	TGTGCCAGCAGCTTGGCGGGGCGTAGGGGGTATGGCTACACCTTC	CASSLAGRRGYGYTF
TRBJ1-2	-	TRBV21-1	-	TGTGCCAGCAGCCAAATTCAGGGACAGGGGGCACACTATGGCTACACCTTC	CASSQIQGQGAHYGYTF
TRBJ2-1	-	TRBV4-1	-	TGCGCCAGCAGCCTCCTGGAGGGCCCGGCCAATGAGCAGTTCTTC	CASSLLEGPANEQFF
TRBJ2-3	-	TRBV10-3	-	TGTGCCATCAGTGCGATGACAGAGAGGCTTGACGATACGCAGTATTTT	CAISAMTERLDDTQYF
TRBJ1-4	-	TRBV5-6	-	TGTGCCAGCAGCTTGGTGGAGGGGACGGTCACTAATGAAAAACTGTTTTTT	CASSLVEGTVTNEKLFF
TRBJ1-1	-	TRBV7-9	-	TGTGCCAGCAGCTCTAAAACAGGGTTGCCTGAAGCTTTCTTT	CASSSKTGLPEAFF
TRBJ2-5	once	TRBV19	-	TGTGCCAGTAGTCCGACGACTAGAACAGAGACCCAGTACTTC	CASSPTTRTETQYF